The rows below give T cell receptor beta chains drawn from one sample of a study of T cell repertoires in cytomegalovirus infection. TCRdb ran MiXCR on the reads and lists one entry per CDR3 protein. The sample lists around 630,000 distinct CDR3 sequences, 20% to 25% occurring once. The sample was CD8+ T cells from PBMCs. These receptors were collected from a human donor in good health (CMV status not recorded). Some clones in this sample may be carry-over from other donors' samples. The conserved cysteine and the conserved F or W are not part of the CDR3 here. Not all rows give a size; the values are once, few, many and, for expanded clones, a class.

j_call: TRBJ1-1
clone_size: -
v_call: TRBV7-8
cdr3_aa: ASSFDRYPEAF

j_call: TRBJ2-5
clone_size: few
v_call: TRBV20-1
cdr3_aa: SARGELVMETQY

j_call: TRBJ2-4
clone_size: many
v_call: TRBV12-3/TRBV12-4
cdr3_aa: ASSPAGTGDVNIQY

j_call: TRBJ1-2
clone_size: many
v_call: TRBV7-3
cdr3_aa: ASSLIRRQGSHGYT

j_call: TRBJ1-3
clone_size: few
v_call: TRBV13
cdr3_aa: ASSPRGGSSGNTIY

j_call: TRBJ2-1
clone_size: many
v_call: TRBV7-9
cdr3_aa: ASSLAQGIEQF

j_call: TRBJ2-6
clone_size: few
v_call: TRBV27
cdr3_aa: ASTETGPSGANVLT

j_call: TRBJ1-1
clone_size: -
v_call: TRBV19
cdr3_aa: ASFNTEAF

j_call: TRBJ2-1
clone_size: many
v_call: TRBV7-2
cdr3_aa: ASRTTGTADNEQF

j_call: TRBJ1-5
clone_size: -
v_call: TRBV9
cdr3_aa: ASNGDDGVGNQPQH

j_call: TRBJ1-1
clone_size: -
v_call: TRBV5-4
cdr3_aa: ASSLWATEAF

j_call: TRBJ2-2
clone_size: -
v_call: TRBV6-5
cdr3_aa: ASSYTNGNLLDTGELF

j_call: TRBJ1-5
clone_size: many
v_call: TRBV6-2/TRBV6-3
cdr3_aa: ASRQGSQPQH

j_call: TRBJ2-1
clone_size: -
v_call: TRBV7-6
cdr3_aa: ASSLRRDSYNEQF

j_call: TRBJ2-2
clone_size: few
v_call: TRBV27
cdr3_aa: ASRGMFTGGNGELF

j_call: TRBJ2-1
clone_size: -
v_call: TRBV10-3
cdr3_aa: AISDGVKVYNEQF

j_call: TRBJ1-2
clone_size: -
v_call: TRBV20-1
cdr3_aa: SAETVYRGYT

j_call: TRBJ2-3
clone_size: few
v_call: TRBV11-2
cdr3_aa: ASSFFGGPYTDTQY

j_call: TRBJ2-1
clone_size: few
v_call: TRBV5-6
cdr3_aa: ASTEGSYNEQF

j_call: TRBJ1-1
clone_size: -
v_call: TRBV29-1
cdr3_aa: SSVWMNTEAF

j_call: TRBJ2-2
clone_size: many
v_call: TRBV12-3/TRBV12-4
cdr3_aa: ASSPSGGVNTGELF

j_call: TRBJ2-1
clone_size: many
v_call: TRBV7-8
cdr3_aa: ASSLPGSGGPKEQF

j_call: TRBJ2-2
clone_size: many
v_call: TRBV7-2
cdr3_aa: ASISYLGELF

j_call: TRBJ2-7
clone_size: -
v_call: TRBV12-5
cdr3_aa: GSGRGHEQY

j_call: TRBJ2-3
clone_size: few
v_call: TRBV28
cdr3_aa: ASSYSTGKMQY

j_call: TRBJ2-5
clone_size: -
v_call: TRBV2
cdr3_aa: ASSEPYSGEMETQY

j_call: TRBJ1-1
clone_size: few
v_call: TRBV5-6
cdr3_aa: ASTLWGSNTEAF

j_call: TRBJ1-3
clone_size: few
v_call: TRBV19
cdr3_aa: ASSGVTSGNTIY

j_call: TRBJ2-2
clone_size: few
v_call: TRBV12-3/TRBV12-4
cdr3_aa: AVGQGNTGELF

j_call: TRBJ1-2
clone_size: -
v_call: TRBV27
cdr3_aa: ASSFFPAIGSPSIYGYT

j_call: TRBJ2-1
clone_size: few
v_call: TRBV7-9
cdr3_aa: ASSPEDLNEQF

j_call: TRBJ2-3
clone_size: many
v_call: TRBV7-6
cdr3_aa: ASSLEKGTSGDGTDTQY

j_call: TRBJ1-1
clone_size: -
v_call: TRBV6-6
cdr3_aa: ASSLGLNMNTEAF

j_call: TRBJ1-3
clone_size: -
v_call: TRBV2
cdr3_aa: ASSDPGTSGNTIY

j_call: TRBJ2-1
clone_size: few
v_call: TRBV24-1
cdr3_aa: ATRAQQSSYNEQF

j_call: TRBJ2-3
clone_size: once
v_call: TRBV12-5
cdr3_aa: ASGLTGLGTDTQY

j_call: TRBJ1-1
clone_size: many
v_call: TRBV7-2
cdr3_aa: ASSLADRGGTEAF

j_call: TRBJ2-3
clone_size: few
v_call: TRBV6-2/TRBV6-3
cdr3_aa: ASSYEAFTQY

j_call: TRBJ2-1
clone_size: few
v_call: TRBV5-6
cdr3_aa: ASSYRREGYNEQF

j_call: TRBJ2-2
clone_size: many
v_call: TRBV7-6
cdr3_aa: ASSALPGLATGLNTGELF

j_call: TRBJ2-1
clone_size: few
v_call: TRBV11-1
cdr3_aa: ASGPGTSGYNEQF

j_call: TRBJ1-5
clone_size: many
v_call: TRBV28
cdr3_aa: ASSTDSRGSNQPQH